Below, one T cell receptor beta chain is given with its context. One end of the junction does not line up with germline, which may come from a read error. In the source study's methods: For nucleated cells, counts were estimated from reference gene primer amplification. TCRdb keeps only in-frame clones here, not all; method: immunoSEQ multiplex PCR. Clone size and V and J calls were adopted from that table, with D and trimming inferred from the DNA. The sample has tens of thousands of clones; about nine tenths are singletons. CDR1 is MNHEY and CDR2 is SMNVEV in the germline V gene (reference sequence). The CDR3 sequence is 16 residues long. These data are taken from a study of blood T cell repertoires in COVID-19. For the study at large: T cells, B-cell-depleted T cells, or PBMCs provided the cDNA or gDNA that served as material.

This clonotype was obtained from a human donor with active COVID-19. The donor label of this sample is uncertain. The V gene is TRBV27, the J gene TRBJ2-7, with D possibly being TRBD2 (5 bases). Sequencing used peripheral blood. The CDR3 spells CASSLSPGENRYEQYF. CDR3 bases: TGTGCCAGCAGTCTATCCCCCGGGGAAAATCGCTACGAGCAGTACTTC.